This T cell receptor beta chain was sequenced during a study of shared clonotypes between healthy human individuals. Produced via immunoSEQ multiplex PCR; TCRdb's table is partial and in-frame only. Of some 2,400,000 clones listed, approximately 94% were seen once; the top ten hold approximately 0.13%. Germline lookup yields CDR1 MNHEY and CDR2 SVGAGI. The CDR3 sequence is 13 residues long. J gave up 11 bases and V 7 bases, and 13 bases lay outside the gene matches. The chain is built from TRBV6-5 and TRBJ1-1, with 7 bases fitting TRBD1. This receptor was taken from a young man in good health. Material: naive CD4+ T cells sorted from blood. Subset described: CD45RA+ positively selected. The CDR3 DNA is TGTGCCAGCACTCAAACGGGGAGGGGGCATGCTTTCTTT. Protein product: CASTQTGRGHAFF.